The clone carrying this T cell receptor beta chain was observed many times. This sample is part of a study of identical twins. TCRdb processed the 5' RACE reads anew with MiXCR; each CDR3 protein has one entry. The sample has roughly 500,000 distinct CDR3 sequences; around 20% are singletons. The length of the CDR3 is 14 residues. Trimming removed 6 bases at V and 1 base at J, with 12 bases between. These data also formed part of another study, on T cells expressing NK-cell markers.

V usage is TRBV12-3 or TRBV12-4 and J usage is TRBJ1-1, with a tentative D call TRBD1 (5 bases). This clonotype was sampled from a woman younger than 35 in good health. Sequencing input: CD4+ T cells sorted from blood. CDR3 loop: CASSFRDRNTEAFF. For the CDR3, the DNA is TGTGCCAGCAGCTTTCGAGACAGGAACACTGAAGCTTTCTTT.